The entry below describes one TCR beta chain. What it binds is unknown. CDR1 and CDR2 (germline): MNHEY, SMNVEV (reference sequence). This CDR3 contains 16 residues. V was shortened by 4 bases and J by 1 base, with 14 bases between the two germline ends. These data belong to a study of regulatory T cells in long-lasting Graves disease. Whole-study results and caveats: Having few samples may have compromised the accuracy. Newly diagnosed Graves' patients had higher TCR diversity than persistent ones.

The time point denotes: newly diagnosed GD, antithyroid drugs for less than 3 months. The TCR library was prepared using RNA isolated from PBMCs. TCR beta libraries were built with iRepertoire HTBI primers and Arm-PCR of CDR3 regions. TCRdb reanalysed the multiplex PCR reads using MiXCR and keeps one entry per CDR3 protein. The table includes 550,000 to 650,000 distinct CDR3 sequences, 15% to 20% detected once. This same sample was also part of a study on T cells in Graves' hyperthyroidism and ophthalmopathy.

The chain combines TRBV27 with TRBJ2-1; D is perhaps TRBD2 (5 bases). The origin of this receptor is a man in his late teens or twenties with Graves disease. The starting material was peripheral blood mononuclear cells (PBMCs), obtained at new diagnosis, from a patient treated with antithyroid drugs. Here the CDR3 DNA reads TGTGCCAGCAGTTACTTGAGGGAGAAGTCCTACAATGAGCAGTTCTTC. Its translation: CASSYLREKSYNEQFF.